The rows below give T cell receptor beta chains drawn from one sample of a study of OX40 agonist ivuxolimab in advanced cancers. Some clones are missing from TCRdb's copy, which holds only in-frame ones; the method was immunoSEQ multiplex PCR. The data hold around 83,000 clones, with roughly 90% observed a single time. The sample consisted of CD4+ or CD8+ T cells sorted from blood, taken in a trial of the OX40 agonist ivuxolimab. These receptors originate from an adult with an advanced solid tumor such as melanoma, head and neck, liver or kidney cancer. Each CDR3 is given with its conserved first and last residue. Fields, in order: D gene, V gene, J gene, CDR3 DNA, CDR3 protein. A D gene is named only where the DNA matches it firmly.

D gene: TRBD2; V gene: TRBV6-6; J gene: TRBJ2-7; CDR3 DNA: TGTGCCAGCAGTTCCCCCCTCTGGACTAGCGGCTACGAGCAGTACTTC; CDR3 protein: CASSSPLWTSGYEQYF
D gene: -; V gene: TRBV5-1; J gene: TRBJ2-5; CDR3 DNA: TGCGCCAGCAGCTTGGGCGGCGCACAAGAGACCCAGTACTTC; CDR3 protein: CASSLGGAQETQYF
D gene: TRBD2; V gene: TRBV5-1; J gene: TRBJ2-7; CDR3 DNA: TGCGCCAGCAGCTTGCGAATAGCGGGAGAGAACGAGCAGTACTTC; CDR3 protein: CASSLRIAGENEQYF
D gene: -; V gene: TRBV5-3; J gene: TRBJ1-5; CDR3 DNA: TGTGCCAGAATCACCGCCCTGGGGCTCCGCTGGCCCCAGCATTTT; CDR3 protein: CARITALGLRWPQHF
D gene: -; V gene: TRBV13; J gene: TRBJ2-7; CDR3 DNA: TGTGCCAGCAGCTTAGGTGAAGGTACCTACGAGCAGTACTTC; CDR3 protein: CASSLGEGTYEQYF
D gene: -; V gene: TRBV11-2; J gene: TRBJ2-7; CDR3 DNA: TGTGCCAGCAGCGGTGGGGGGGCATCCTACGAGCAGTACTTC; CDR3 protein: CASSGGGASYEQYF
D gene: -; V gene: TRBV7-2; J gene: TRBJ1-1; CDR3 DNA: TGTGCCAGCAGCTTAGCATGGGCTAGCACTGAAGCTTTCTTT; CDR3 protein: CASSLAWASTEAFF
D gene: -; V gene: TRBV6-5; J gene: TRBJ2-7; CDR3 DNA: TGTGCCAGCAGCCGGGAGGGGGCATACGAGCAGTACTTC; CDR3 protein: CASSREGAYEQYF
D gene: TRBD2; V gene: TRBV11-3; J gene: TRBJ2-7; CDR3 DNA: TGTGCCAGCAGCAAGGGAGGGTACGAGCAGTACTTC; CDR3 protein: CASSKGGYEQYF
D gene: -; V gene: TRBV15; J gene: TRBJ2-3; CDR3 DNA: TGTGCCACCAGCAGAGATCCTGGTAGATCAGATACGCAGTATTTT; CDR3 protein: CATSRDPGRSDTQYF
D gene: -; V gene: TRBV15; J gene: TRBJ2-7; CDR3 DNA: TGTGCCACCAGCAGAGATAGTACTAGGACCCACGAGCAGTACTTC; CDR3 protein: CATSRDSTRTHEQYF